The 29 T cell receptor beta chains below all came from one sample that was sequenced in a study of monozygotic twins with inflammatory bowel disease. TCRdb re-called the 5' RACE reads; one entry per CDR3 protein, DNA not given. The data include around 380,000 distinct CDR3 sequences; the top ten clones carry around 2.4%. The specimen was blood. The source is a human donor with ulcerative colitis or Crohn's disease, or a healthy co-twin of an affected twin (not recorded which).

The V and J genes are TRBV5-1 and TRBJ2-3; TCRdb lists TRBD2, though no DNA is available to test this call. This CDR3 has 16 residues. CDR1 is SGHRS and CDR2 is YFSETQ in the germline V gene. CDR3 in amino acids: CASSSRETTPTDTQYF.

J is TRBJ2-1 and V is TRBV5-5. This CDR3 is built from 14 residues. Germline assignment: CDR1 SGHKS and CDR2 YYEKEE (reference sequence). The CDR3 region is CASSPDGRVNEQFF.

This chain links TRBV5-1 with TRBJ2-7; there is no DNA to check the TCRdb D call of TRBD2. The CDR3 spans 14 residues. Germline V gene lookup returns CDR1 SGHRS and CDR2 YFSETQ. Here the CDR3 reads CASSLETSGYEQYF.

The genes are TRBV6-1 and TRBJ1-4; TCRdb gives TRBD1 as the D gene, but with no DNA this cannot be confirmed. The V gene's germline CDR1 is MNHNS and CDR2 SASEGT. This CDR3 has 18 amino acids. The CDR3 loop is CASTRRGGGGQGREKLFF.

The V gene is TRBV5-1, the J gene TRBJ2-7; TCRdb proposes TRBD2, but this gene call is untestable without DNA. CDR3 length: 15 residues. Germline assignment: CDR1 SGHRS and CDR2 YFSETQ. The CDR3 loop reads CASSAGLDASYEQYF. Full variable domain (missing parts from reference TRBV5-1 and TRBJ2-7): KAGVTQTPRYLIKTRGQQVTLSCSPISGHRSVSWYQQTPGQGLQFLFEYFSETQRNKGNFPGRFSGRQFSNSRSEMNVSTLELGDSALYLCASSAGLDASYEQYFGPGTRLTVT.

The chain combines TRBV6-2 or TRBV6-3 with TRBJ1-5; lacking DNA, the TRBD1 call made by TCRdb goes unchecked. The CDR3 sequence is 15 residues long. Per the germline V gene, CDR1 is MNHEY and CDR2 is SVGEGT. The CDR3 is CASSDTGGLAQPQHF.

The rearrangement joins TRBV28 to TRBJ2-5; TCRdb picks TRBD2, but there is no DNA to check that call. The length of the CDR3 is 19 residues. Per the germline V gene, CDR1 is MDHEN and CDR2 is SYDVKM. This CDR3 reads CASRERPGLAVLERETQYF. The entire variable domain, with the rest obtained from reference TRBV28 and TRBJ2-5, is as follows: DVKVTQSSRYLVKRTGEKVFLECVQDMDHENMFWYRQDPGLGLRLIYFSYDVKMKEKGDIPEGYSVSREKKERFSLILESASTNQTSMYLCASRERPGLAVLERETQYFGPGTRLLVL.

The chain joins TRBV12-3 or TRBV12-4 to TRBJ2-7; TCRdb returns TRBD1, unconfirmable since there is no DNA. The CDR3 totals 15 residues. CDR3 amino acids: CASREGTVHPSGQYF.

This chain uses TRBV29-1 with TRBJ2-3; TCRdb reports TRBD1, a call that lacks DNA to check it against. The CDR3 has 15 residues. Germline CDR1 SQVTM, CDR2 ANQGSEA. The CDR3: CSVEKGTGTGDTQYF.

The chain couples TRBV12-3 or TRBV12-4 to TRBJ1-1. The CDR3 is made up of 13 amino acids. The CDR3 reads CASSYREHTEAFF.

The chain joins TRBV28 to TRBJ2-7; there is no DNA to check the TCRdb D call of TRBD2. Germline V gene data show CDR1 as MDHEN and CDR2 as SYDVKM. This CDR3 region has 19 residues. The CDR3 loop is CASRRDRVRGLAGNYEQYF.

The chain employs TRBV6-5 and TRBJ2-2; checking the TCRdb D call of TRBD2 is not possible without DNA. The CDR3 extends over 16 amino acids. Germline assignment: CDR1 MNHEY and CDR2 SVGAGI. CDR3 sequence: CASSYSASAYTGELFF.

The chain uses TRBV4-1 and TRBJ1-3; TCRdb proposes TRBD1, but this gene call is untestable without DNA. This CDR3 is built from 15 residues. Germline lookup yields CDR1 MGHRA and CDR2 YSYEKL. CDR3 region: CASSQHGPGGNTIYF.

This chain links TRBV7-2 with TRBJ2-3; absent DNA, TCRdb's TRBD1 call cannot be checked. Per the germline V gene, CDR1 is SGHTA and CDR2 is FQGNSA. The CDR3 is 14 residues long. CDR3 residues: CASTVGAYTDTQYF.

This chain uses TRBV7-9 with TRBJ2-1; absent DNA, TCRdb's TRBD2 call cannot be checked. This CDR3 is built from 16 residues. Germline values: CDR1 SEHNR, CDR2 FQNEAQ (reference sequence). CDR3: CASSPPMGSGSHEQFF.

The genes are TRBV10-3 and TRBJ2-6; TCRdb selects TRBD2, and the lack of DNA leaves this call unchecked. The CDR3 covers 16 residues. CDR1 and CDR2 (germline): ENHRY, SYGVKD. The CDR3 reads CAIGLSGGSGANVLTF.

The chain is built from TRBV5-1 and TRBJ2-7; the TRBD1 assignment by TCRdb is unverifiable without DNA. From germline, CDR1 is SGHRS and CDR2 YFSETQ. This CDR3 spans 13 amino acids. This chain's CDR3 is CASSTEQGHEQYF.

This chain links TRBV11-3 with TRBJ2-3; lacking DNA, the TRBD2 call made by TCRdb goes unchecked. CDR3 length equals 18 residues. Germline CDR1 reads SGHNT; CDR2 reads YENEEA. The CDR3: CASSPRPTSGGATDTQYF.

The CDR3 loop reads CSARSGQPQHF. The chain is built from TRBV20-1 and TRBJ1-5. Germline V CDR1 and CDR2: DFQATT, SNEGSKA (reference sequence). CDR3 length: 11 amino acids.

The chain is built from TRBV15 and TRBJ1-2. This CDR3 comprises 11 residues. Per germline, CDR1 LNHNV and CDR2 YYDKDF (reference sequence). CDR3 in amino acids: CATGDGYGYTF.

This chain uses TRBV12-3 or TRBV12-4 with TRBJ1-4. This CDR3 has 17 residues. The CDR3 spells CASSLEGIRATNEKLFF.

The V gene is TRBV7-2, the J gene TRBJ2-3; TCRdb's D call of TRBD2 is untestable without DNA. Germline values: CDR1 SGHTA, CDR2 FQGNSA. The CDR3 spans 15 residues. The CDR3 loop is CASSLRGRTTDTQYF.

The chain employs TRBV18 and TRBJ1-5. The CDR3 is made up of 17 amino acids. Per the germline V gene, CDR1 is KGHSH and CDR2 is LQKENI. CDR3 loop: CASSPGGAGASNQPQHF.

This chain uses TRBV10-2 with TRBJ2-7; TCRdb proposes TRBD1, but this gene call is untestable without DNA. The CDR3 spans 16 residues. Germline V gene lookup returns CDR1 WSHSY and CDR2 SAAADI. The CDR3 reads CASSEFGQGFSYEQYF.

The chain recombines TRBV14 with TRBJ1-2; checking the TCRdb D call of TRBD1 is not possible without DNA. The CDR3 is made up of 16 amino acids. Germline V lookup: CDR1 SGHDN, CDR2 FVKESK. This CDR3 is CASSQGGPRAIFGYTF.

The chain employs TRBV7-6 and TRBJ2-3; absent DNA, TCRdb's TRBD2 call cannot be checked. Germline V lookup: CDR1 SGHVS, CDR2 FNYEAQ. The CDR3 is 17 residues long. The chain's CDR3 is CASSSPWAGGPGDTQYF.

This rearrangement joins TRBV20-1 to TRBJ2-2; TCRdb indicates TRBD1, and absent DNA this call remains unverified. This CDR3 has 14 amino acids. Germline loops: CDR1 DFQATT, CDR2 SNEGSKA (reference sequence). CDR3 loop: CSARRTGLTGELFF.

The V gene is TRBV6-5, the J gene TRBJ2-2. This CDR3 is 15 amino acids long. From germline, CDR1 is MNHEY and CDR2 SVGAGI. The CDR3 is CASSYSLRNTGELFF.

This chain links TRBV5-5 with TRBJ2-3. This CDR3 is built from 14 residues. Germline loops: CDR1 SGHKS, CDR2 YYEKEE (reference sequence). The CDR3 sequence: CASSHRTSTDTQYF. The full variable domain, its missing parts supplied by reference TRBV5-5 and TRBJ2-3, is DAGVTQSPTHLIKTRGQQVTLRCSPISGHKSVSWYQQVLGQGPQFIFQYYEKEERGRGNFPDRFSARQFPNYSSELNVNALLLGDSALYLCASSHRTSTDTQYFGPGTRLTVL.